Below, one T cell receptor beta chain is given with its context. This sample is part of a study of blood T cell repertoires in COVID-19. Across the study: Samples came from the United States, Italy and Spain, spanning acute and convalescent COVID-19. In each case, the material was cDNA or gDNA derived from T cells, B-cell-depleted T cells, or PBMCs.

Original data processing: Amplification of reference gene primers provided the estimated nucleated cell counts. Using immunoSEQ multiplex PCR, the repertoire was profiled, and TCRdb retains in-frame clones only, with some absent. V and J calls and clone size are given by that table; D and trimming were obtained from the DNA. The sample has around 270,000 clones, more than 85% seen once; the top ten hold roughly 0.8%. The source is a man aged 30 to 39 with acute or convalescent COVID-19. Sequencing was performed on peripheral blood.

The CDR3 region has the DNA TGTGCCAGCAGCCAAGCTCGGGGAGGAGGATACGAGCAGTACTTC. Its translation: CASSQARGGGYEQYF. V and J are TRBV3-1 (or the pseudogene TRBV3-2) and TRBJ2-7, with D possibly matching TRBD2 (6 bases). Germline CDR1 is LGHDT and CDR2 is YNNKEL (reference sequence). There are 15 residues in the CDR3. V gave up 1 base and J gave up 4 bases, with 14 bases separating them.